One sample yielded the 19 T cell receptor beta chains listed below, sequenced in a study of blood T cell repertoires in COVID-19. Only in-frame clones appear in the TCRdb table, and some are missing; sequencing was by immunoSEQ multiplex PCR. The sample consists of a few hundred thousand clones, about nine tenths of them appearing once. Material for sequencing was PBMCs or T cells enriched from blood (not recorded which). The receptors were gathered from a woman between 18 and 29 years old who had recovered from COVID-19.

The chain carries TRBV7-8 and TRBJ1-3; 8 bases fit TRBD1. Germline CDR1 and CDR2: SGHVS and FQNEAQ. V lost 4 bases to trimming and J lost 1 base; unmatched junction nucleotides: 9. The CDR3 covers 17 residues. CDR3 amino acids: CASSSTTGDRSGNTIYF. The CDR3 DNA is TGTGCCAGCAGCTCAACGACAGGGGACAGATCTGGAAACACCATATATTTT.

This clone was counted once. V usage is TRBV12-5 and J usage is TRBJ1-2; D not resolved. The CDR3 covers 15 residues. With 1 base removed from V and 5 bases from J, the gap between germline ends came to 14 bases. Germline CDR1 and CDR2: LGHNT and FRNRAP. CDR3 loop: CASGLDFVGEYGYTF. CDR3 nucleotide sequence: TGTGCTAGTGGTTTGGATTTTGTTGGGGAGTATGGCTACACCTTC.

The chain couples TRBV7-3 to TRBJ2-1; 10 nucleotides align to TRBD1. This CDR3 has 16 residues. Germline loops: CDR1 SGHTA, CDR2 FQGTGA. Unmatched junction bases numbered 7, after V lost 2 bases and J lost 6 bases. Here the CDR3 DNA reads TGTGCCAGCAGCTTATTCGGGACAGGGGTTGGCAATGAGCAGTTCTTC. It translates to CASSLFGTGVGNEQFF.

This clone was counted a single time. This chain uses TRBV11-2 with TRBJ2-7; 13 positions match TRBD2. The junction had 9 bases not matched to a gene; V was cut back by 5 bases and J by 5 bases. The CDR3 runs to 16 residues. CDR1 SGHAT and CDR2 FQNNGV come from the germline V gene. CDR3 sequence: CASSHERLAGGNEQYF. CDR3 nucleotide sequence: TGTGCCAGCAGCCACGAAAGACTAGCGGGAGGCAACGAGCAGTACTTC.

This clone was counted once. CDR3 residues: CASEERVGSYNEQFF. The CDR3 coding sequence is TGTGCCAGTGAAGAGAGGGTGGGTTCCTACAATGAGCAGTTCTTC. V gene TRBV19 combines with J gene TRBJ2-1; D might be TRBD2 (5 bases). The V end was cut by 8 bases, the J end by 1 base, with 15 bases between. The CDR3 sequence is 15 residues long. The germline V gene has CDR1 LNHDA and CDR2 SQIVND (reference sequence).

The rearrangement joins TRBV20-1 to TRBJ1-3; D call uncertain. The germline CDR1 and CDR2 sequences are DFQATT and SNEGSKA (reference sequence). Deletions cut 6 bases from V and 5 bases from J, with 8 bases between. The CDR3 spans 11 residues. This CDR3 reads CSAATRNTIYF. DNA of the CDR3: TGCAGTGCGGCCACGAGAAACACCATATATTTT.

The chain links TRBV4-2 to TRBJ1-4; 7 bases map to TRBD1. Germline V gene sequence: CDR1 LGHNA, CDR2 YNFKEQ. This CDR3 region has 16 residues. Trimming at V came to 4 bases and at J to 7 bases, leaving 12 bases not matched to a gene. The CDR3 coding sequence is TGTGCCAGCAGCCCCACCGTCGGCAGGGGGGTTGAAAAACTGTTTTTT. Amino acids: CASSPTVGRGVEKLFF.

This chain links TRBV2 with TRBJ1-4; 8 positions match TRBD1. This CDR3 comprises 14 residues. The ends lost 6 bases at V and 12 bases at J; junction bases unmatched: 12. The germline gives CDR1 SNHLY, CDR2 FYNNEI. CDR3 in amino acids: CASSADREARELFF. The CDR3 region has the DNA TGTGCCAGCAGCGCGGACAGGGAAGCCCGGGAACTGTTTTTT.

The CDR3 is CASRRQGPYGYTF. In DNA, the CDR3 is TGTGCCAGCAGACGACAGGGGCCCTATGGCTACACCTTC. The chain recombines TRBV6-5 with TRBJ1-2; 8 positions match TRBD1. The CDR3 extends over 13 amino acids. Germline CDR1 MNHEY, CDR2 SVGAGI. Trimming removed 6 bases from V and 4 bases from J; junction bases left unmatched: 4.

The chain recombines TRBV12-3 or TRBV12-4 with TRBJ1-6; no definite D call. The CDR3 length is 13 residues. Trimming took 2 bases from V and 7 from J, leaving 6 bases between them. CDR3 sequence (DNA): TGTGCCAGCAGTTTACATTTGAATTCACCCCTCCACTTT. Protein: CASSLHLNSPLHF.

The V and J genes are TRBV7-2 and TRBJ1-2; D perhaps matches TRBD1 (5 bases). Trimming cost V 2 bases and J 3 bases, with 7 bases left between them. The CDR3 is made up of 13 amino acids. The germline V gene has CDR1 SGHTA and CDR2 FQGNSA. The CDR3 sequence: CASSLWGDYGYTF. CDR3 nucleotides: TGTGCCAGCAGCTTATGGGGGGACTATGGCTACACCTTC.

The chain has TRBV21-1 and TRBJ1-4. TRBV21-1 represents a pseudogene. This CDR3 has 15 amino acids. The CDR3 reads CASSTTGATNEKLFF. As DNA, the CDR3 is TGTGCCAGCAGCACGACGGGAGCAACTAATGAAAAACTGTTTTTT.

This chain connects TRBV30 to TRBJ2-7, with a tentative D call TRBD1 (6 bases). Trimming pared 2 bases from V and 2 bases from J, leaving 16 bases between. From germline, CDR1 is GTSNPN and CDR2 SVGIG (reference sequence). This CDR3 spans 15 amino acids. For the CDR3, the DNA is TGTGCCTGGAGTCTAAGGACAGTTAAAACCTACGAGCAGTACTTC. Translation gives CAWSLRTVKTYEQYF.

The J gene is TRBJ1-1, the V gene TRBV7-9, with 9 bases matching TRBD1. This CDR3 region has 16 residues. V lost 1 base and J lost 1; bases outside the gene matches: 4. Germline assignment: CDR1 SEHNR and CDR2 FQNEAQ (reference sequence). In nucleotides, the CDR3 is TGTGCCAGCAGCTTAGGAGCGGGACAGGGGAACACTGAAGCTTTCTTT. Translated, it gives CASSLGAGQGNTEAFF.

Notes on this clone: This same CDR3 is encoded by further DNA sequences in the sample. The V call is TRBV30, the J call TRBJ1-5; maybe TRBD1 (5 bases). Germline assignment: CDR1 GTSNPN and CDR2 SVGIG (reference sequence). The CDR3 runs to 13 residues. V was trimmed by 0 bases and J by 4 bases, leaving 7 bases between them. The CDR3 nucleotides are TGTGCCTGGAGTGTACAGGAAAATCAGCCCCAGCATTTT. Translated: CAWSVQENQPQHF.

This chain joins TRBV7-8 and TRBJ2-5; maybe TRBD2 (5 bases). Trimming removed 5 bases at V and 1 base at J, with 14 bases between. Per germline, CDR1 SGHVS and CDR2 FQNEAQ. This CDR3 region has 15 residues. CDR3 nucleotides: TGTGCCAGCAGCCTTTGGCAGCGGCCCCAAGAGACCCAGTACTTC. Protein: CASSLWQRPQETQYF.

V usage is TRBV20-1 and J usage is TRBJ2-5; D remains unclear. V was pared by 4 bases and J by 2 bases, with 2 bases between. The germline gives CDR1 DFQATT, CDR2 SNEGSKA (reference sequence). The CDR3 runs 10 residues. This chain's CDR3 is CSATQETQYF. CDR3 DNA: TGCAGTGCTACACAAGAGACCCAGTACTTC.

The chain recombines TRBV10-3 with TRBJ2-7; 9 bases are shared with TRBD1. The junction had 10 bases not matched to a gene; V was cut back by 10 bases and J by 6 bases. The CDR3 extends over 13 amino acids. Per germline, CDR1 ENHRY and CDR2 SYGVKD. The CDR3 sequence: CATQTLDRGEQYF. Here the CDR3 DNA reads TGTGCCACTCAGACCCTGGACAGGGGCGAGCAGTACTTC.

Here the CDR3 DNA reads TGTGCCAGCAGCGTAGGAGCTAGCCCGAACACCGGGGAGCTGTTTTTT. This encodes CASSVGASPNTGELFF. The J gene is TRBJ2-2, the V gene TRBV9; TRBD2 is a possible D gene (5 bases). The CDR3 loop spans 16 amino acids. V shed 0 bases and J shed 0 bases, with 9 bases lying between them. The germline V gene has CDR1 SGDLS and CDR2 YYNGEE.